The T cell receptor beta chain described here comes from a study of regulatory T cells in long-lasting Graves disease. Building of the TCR beta libraries involved iRepertoire HTBI primers and Arm-PCR of CDR3 regions. From the multiplex PCR reads, TCRdb called clonotypes with MiXCR, one entry per CDR3 protein. This sample has more than 300,000 distinct CDR3 sequences, with 15% to 19% found just once. Trimming removed 4 bases from V and 6 bases from J; junction bases left unmatched: 8. Germline-derived CDR1 and CDR2 are MGHRA and YSYEKL. The CDR3 totals 15 residues. Noted time point: newly diagnosed GD, antithyroid drugs for less than 3 months. RNA extracted from PBMCs served as the sequencing template. An endocrinology department in Xi'an, China, recruited the patients. Study findings and constraints: Persistent patients had more shared public clonotypes (approximately 2,700) than new patients (about 880). TRBV28, TRBJ1-2 and TRBJ2-5 emerged as the favored segments in persistent disease.

This clonotype was counted ten times or more. Its specificity is unknown. This specimen was peripheral blood mononuclear cells (PBMCs), taken at new diagnosis, from a patient treated with antithyroid drugs. The chain joins TRBV4-1 to TRBJ2-2, with 7 bases lining up with TRBD2. The origin of this receptor is a female donor with Graves disease. The CDR3, as DNA: TGCGCCAGCAGCCTGGCGGGAGCGTTAGCCGGGGAGCTGTTTTTT. Protein sequence: CASSLAGALAGELFF.